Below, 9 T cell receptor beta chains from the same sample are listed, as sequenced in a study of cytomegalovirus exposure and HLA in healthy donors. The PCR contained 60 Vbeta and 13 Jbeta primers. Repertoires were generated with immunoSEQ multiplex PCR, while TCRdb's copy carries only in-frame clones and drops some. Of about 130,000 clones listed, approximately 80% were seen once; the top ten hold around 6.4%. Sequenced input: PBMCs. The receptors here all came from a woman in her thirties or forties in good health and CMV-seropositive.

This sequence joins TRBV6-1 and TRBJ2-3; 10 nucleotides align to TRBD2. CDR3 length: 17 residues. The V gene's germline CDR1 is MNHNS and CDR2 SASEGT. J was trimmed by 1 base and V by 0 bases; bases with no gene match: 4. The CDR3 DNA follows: TGTGCCAGCAGTGAAGCGACTCTAGCGGGGGGCACAGATACGCAGTATTTT. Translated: CASSEATLAGGTDTQYF.

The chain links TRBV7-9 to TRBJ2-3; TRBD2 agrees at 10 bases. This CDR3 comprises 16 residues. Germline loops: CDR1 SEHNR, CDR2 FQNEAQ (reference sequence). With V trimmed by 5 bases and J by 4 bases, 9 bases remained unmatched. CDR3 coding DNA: TGTGCCAGCAGCGTGCCTGAGCGGGGGGGCCCAGATACGCAGTATTTT. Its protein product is CASSVPERGGPDTQYF.

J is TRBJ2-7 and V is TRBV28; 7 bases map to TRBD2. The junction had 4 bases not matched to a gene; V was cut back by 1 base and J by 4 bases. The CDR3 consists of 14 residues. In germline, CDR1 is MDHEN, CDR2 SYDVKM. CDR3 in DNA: TGTGCCAGCAGTTTATCCCGTAGCGGGTACGAGCAGTACTTC. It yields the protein CASSLSRSGYEQYF. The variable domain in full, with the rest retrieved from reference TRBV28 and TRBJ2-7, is DVKVTQSSRYLVKRTGEKVFLECVQDMDHENMFWYRQDPGLGLRLIYFSYDVKMKEKGDIPEGYSVSREKKERFSLILESASTNQTSMYLCASSLSRSGYEQYFGPGTRLTVT.

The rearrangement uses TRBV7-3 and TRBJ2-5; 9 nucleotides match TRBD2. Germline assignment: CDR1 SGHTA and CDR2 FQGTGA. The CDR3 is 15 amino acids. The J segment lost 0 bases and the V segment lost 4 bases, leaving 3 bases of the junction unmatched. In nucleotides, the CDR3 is TGTGCCAGCAGCTCAAGCGGGGGGTACCAAGAGACCCAGTACTTC. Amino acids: CASSSSGGYQETQYF.

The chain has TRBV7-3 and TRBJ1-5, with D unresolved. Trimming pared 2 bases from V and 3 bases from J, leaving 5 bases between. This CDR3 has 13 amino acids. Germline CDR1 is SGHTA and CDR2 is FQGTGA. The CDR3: CASSLGPNQPQHF. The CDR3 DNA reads TGTGCCAGCAGCTTAGGGCCCAATCAGCCCCAGCATTTT.

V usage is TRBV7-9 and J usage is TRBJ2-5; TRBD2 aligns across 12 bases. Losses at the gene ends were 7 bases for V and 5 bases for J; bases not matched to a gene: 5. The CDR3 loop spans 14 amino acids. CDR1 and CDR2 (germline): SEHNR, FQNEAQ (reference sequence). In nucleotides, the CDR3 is TGTGCCAGCATGACTAGCGGGAGTGCCGAGACCCAGTACTTC. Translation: CASMTSGSAETQYF.

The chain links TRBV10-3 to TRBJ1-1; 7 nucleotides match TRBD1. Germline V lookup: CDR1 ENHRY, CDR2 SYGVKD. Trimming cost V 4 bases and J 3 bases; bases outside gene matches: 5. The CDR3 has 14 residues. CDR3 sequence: CAISVTGVDTEAFF. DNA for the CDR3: TGTGCCATCAGTGTAACAGGGGTTGACACTGAAGCTTTCTTT.

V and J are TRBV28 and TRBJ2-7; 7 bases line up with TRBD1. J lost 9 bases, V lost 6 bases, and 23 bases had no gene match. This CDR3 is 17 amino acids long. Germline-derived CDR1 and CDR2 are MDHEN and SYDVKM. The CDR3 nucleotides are TGTGCCAGCAGCTCCCGGACAGGAGCCGTTGCTAGATCGGTGCAGTACTTC. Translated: CASSSRTGAVARSVQYF.

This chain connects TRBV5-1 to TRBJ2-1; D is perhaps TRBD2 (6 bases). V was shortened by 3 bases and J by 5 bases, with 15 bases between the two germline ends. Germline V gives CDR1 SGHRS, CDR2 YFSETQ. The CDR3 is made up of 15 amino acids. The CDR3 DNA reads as TGCGCCAGCAGCTCATCCGGGACTGACCACAATGAGCAGTTCTTC. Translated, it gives CASSSSGTDHNEQFF.